This T cell receptor beta chain is drawn from a study of T cell responses to AZD1222 COVID-19 vaccine. Using immunoSEQ multiplex PCR, the repertoire was profiled, and TCRdb retains in-frame clones only, with some absent. The sample carries around 170,000 clones, roughly 91% recorded once. Overall study results and limits: It should be noted that donors were predominantly white British and more often female, and clonal diversity was possibly underestimated. The span of vaccine-associated CD4 TCRs extended across spike, with dominance at 160-218 and 743-854. Nearly half of spike-specific TCRs reportedly go after variant regions that carry no mutations.

This clone has just a few counts. Its antigen is undetermined. This CDR3 is built from 15 residues. V was clipped by 2 bases and J by 7 bases, with 12 bases between them. CDR1 is KGHSH, CDR2 LQKENI, per germline. The sample was peripheral blood, taken 28 days after the second AZD1222 dose. The receptor comes from an adult who received the AZD1222 COVID-19 vaccine. V is TRBV18 and J is TRBJ1-6; no clear D gene. CDR3 protein: CASSPGGSGNSPLHF. Written as DNA, the CDR3 is TGTGCCAGCTCACCAGGCGGGTCGGGAAATTCACCCCTCCACTTT.